Listed below are T cell receptor beta chains from one sample, sequenced in a study of cytotoxic CD8 clonotypes in ibrutinib-treated CLL. Some clones are missing from TCRdb's copy, which holds only in-frame ones; the method was immunoSEQ multiplex PCR. This table holds about 200,000 clones, more than 70% found once. The source was PBMCs, collected after 12 months of ibrutinib treatment. All receptors derive from a human donor with chronic lymphocytic leukemia. The CDR3 runs from the conserved cysteine through the conserved F or W. Fields, in order: J gene, V gene, D gene, clone size, CDR3 DNA, CDR3 protein. The D gene is left open where the match is weak. Part of the rows lack a size; the others show once, few, many or a class for expanded clones.

j_gene: TRBJ1-4; v_gene: TRBV21-1; d_gene: .; abundance: .; CDR3nt: TGTGCCAGCAGCAAAGGGTTCCGGGACAGACTAAATGAAAAACTGTTTTTT; CDR3aa: CASSKGFRDRLNEKLFF
j_gene: TRBJ2-7; v_gene: TRBV18; d_gene: .; abundance: once; CDR3nt: TGTGCCAGCTCACCCAGACAGGGAGGACCCTACGAGCAGTACTTC; CDR3aa: CASSPRQGGPYEQYF
j_gene: TRBJ2-2; v_gene: TRBV11-3; d_gene: TRBD1; abundance: .; CDR3nt: TGTGCCAGCAGCCCCGGGACAGGGAACACCGGGGAGCTGTTTTTT; CDR3aa: CASSPGTGNTGELFF
j_gene: TRBJ2-2; v_gene: TRBV6-6; d_gene: .; abundance: .; CDR3nt: TGTGCCAGCAGGACAGGCGGTATGGCCGGGGAGCTGTTTTTT; CDR3aa: CASRTGGMAGELFF
j_gene: TRBJ2-1; v_gene: TRBV19; d_gene: .; abundance: once; CDR3nt: TGTGCCAGTAGTATTATTTTAGTTAACAATGAGCAGTTCTTC; CDR3aa: CASSIILVNNEQFF
j_gene: TRBJ1-2; v_gene: TRBV7-8; d_gene: .; abundance: few; CDR3nt: TGTGCCAGCAGCACCCGGTTGGCGATCTATGGCTACACCTTC; CDR3aa: CASSTRLAIYGYTF
j_gene: TRBJ2-2; v_gene: TRBV18; d_gene: TRBD2; abundance: .; CDR3nt: TGTGCCAGCTCACCTCGAGGGAGCGGGACCACCGGGGAGCTGTTTTTT; CDR3aa: CASSPRGSGTTGELFF
j_gene: TRBJ2-5; v_gene: TRBV11-2; d_gene: .; abundance: .; CDR3nt: TGTGCCAGCAGAGGGATCGGGGGGACCCAGTACTTC; CDR3aa: CASRGIGGTQYF
j_gene: TRBJ1-1; v_gene: TRBV27; d_gene: .; abundance: .; CDR3nt: TGTGCCAGCAGAGTCGGGAAGAACACTGAAGCTTTCTTT; CDR3aa: CASRVGKNTEAFF
j_gene: TRBJ1-5; v_gene: TRBV2; d_gene: .; abundance: few; CDR3nt: TGTGCCAGCAGTGAGTTTACCACGGACAATCAGCCCCAGCATTTT; CDR3aa: CASSEFTTDNQPQHF
j_gene: TRBJ1-2; v_gene: TRBV6-1; d_gene: .; abundance: .; CDR3nt: TGTGCCAGCAGTGAAGCCCCCAGTGTGGGGGGATATGGCTACACCTTC; CDR3aa: CASSEAPSVGGYGYTF
j_gene: TRBJ2-7; v_gene: TRBV4-1; d_gene: .; abundance: .; CDR3nt: TGCGCCAGCAGTTTGGGACTGGGGCCCTACGAGCAGTACTTC; CDR3aa: CASSLGLGPYEQYF
j_gene: TRBJ2-2; v_gene: TRBV5-5; d_gene: .; abundance: .; CDR3nt: TGTGCCAGCAGCTTGGACGCCTGGGGGTCCGGGGAGCTGTTTTTT; CDR3aa: CASSLDAWGSGELFF
j_gene: TRBJ2-7; v_gene: TRBV6-6; d_gene: TRBD1; abundance: .; CDR3nt: TGTGCCAGCAGGCACAGGGGGAATGCCTACGAGCAGTACTTC; CDR3aa: CASRHRGNAYEQYF
j_gene: TRBJ2-3; v_gene: TRBV7-2; d_gene: TRBD2; abundance: .; CDR3nt: TGTGCCAGCAGCTTGGGACTAGCGGTCTCAGATACGCAGTATTTT; CDR3aa: CASSLGLAVSDTQYF
j_gene: TRBJ1-2; v_gene: TRBV6-6; d_gene: TRBD1; abundance: .; CDR3nt: TGTGCCAGCAGTTCGTCAGGGGGCGCAAGCTATGGCTACACCTTC; CDR3aa: CASSSSGGASYGYTF
j_gene: TRBJ2-2; v_gene: TRBV5-1; d_gene: .; abundance: .; CDR3nt: TGCGCCAGCAGCCAAATCCCAGGGATGCGGAACACCGGGGAGCTGTTTTTT; CDR3aa: CASSQIPGMRNTGELFF
j_gene: TRBJ2-2; v_gene: TRBV30; d_gene: .; abundance: few; CDR3nt: TGTGCCTGGAGTAGGACACTGAACACCGGGGAGCTGTTTTTT; CDR3aa: CAWSRTLNTGELFF
j_gene: TRBJ1-2; v_gene: TRBV27; d_gene: .; abundance: .; CDR3nt: TGTGCCAGCAGTTTAGGGGGCTTCTATGGCTACACCTTC; CDR3aa: CASSLGGFYGYTF
j_gene: TRBJ2-1; v_gene: TRBV9; d_gene: TRBD2; abundance: .; CDR3nt: TGTGCCAGCAGCGAAACCGGGACTAGCGGATACAATGAGCAGTTCTTC; CDR3aa: CASSETGTSGYNEQFF
j_gene: TRBJ2-5; v_gene: TRBV5-4; d_gene: .; abundance: .; CDR3nt: TGTGCCAGCAGCCTTCGTAGGGGATCGGGTGAGACAGAGACCCAGTACTTC; CDR3aa: CASSLRRGSGETETQYF
j_gene: TRBJ2-7; v_gene: TRBV11-1; d_gene: .; abundance: .; CDR3nt: TGTGCCAGCAGCTTAGCCGGGGCTTCGATTACCGAGCAGTACTTC; CDR3aa: CASSLAGASITEQYF
j_gene: TRBJ2-7; v_gene: TRBV27; d_gene: .; abundance: .; CDR3nt: TGTGCCAGCAGGGCCACAACCCCTACGCAGCAGTACTTC; CDR3aa: CASRATTPTQQYF
j_gene: TRBJ1-1; v_gene: TRBV18; d_gene: .; abundance: .; CDR3nt: TGTGCCAGCTCATCGGTGGCGTCCGCTGAAGCTTTCTTT; CDR3aa: CASSSVASAEAFF
j_gene: TRBJ2-5; v_gene: TRBV11-2; d_gene: .; abundance: .; CDR3nt: TGTGCCAGCAACGGGTCCCCGGGCCAAGAGACCCAGTACTTC; CDR3aa: CASNGSPGQETQYF
j_gene: TRBJ1-5; v_gene: TRBV25-1; d_gene: .; abundance: .; CDR3nt: TGTGCCAGCAGGGGACCGGGGAGCAATCAGCCCCAGCATTTT; CDR3aa: CASRGPGSNQPQHF
j_gene: TRBJ1-4; v_gene: TRBV25-1; d_gene: .; abundance: .; CDR3nt: TGTGCCAGCAGTGAATCCACAGCAACTAATGAAAAACTGTTTTTT; CDR3aa: CASSESTATNEKLFF
j_gene: TRBJ2-7; v_gene: TRBV6-1; d_gene: TRBD2; abundance: .; CDR3nt: TGTGCCAGCAGTGACTGGGGGCTAGCGGGAATCCTGCCGTACTTC; CDR3aa: CASSDWGLAGILPYF
j_gene: TRBJ1-6; v_gene: TRBV6-5; d_gene: .; abundance: .; CDR3nt: TGTGCCAGCAGTTTGGGCCGGAATTCACCCCTCCACTTT; CDR3aa: CASSLGRNSPLHF
j_gene: TRBJ2-3; v_gene: TRBV27; d_gene: TRBD2; abundance: .; CDR3nt: TGTGCCAGCACCTTGACTAGCGGGATTGATACGCAGTATTTT; CDR3aa: CASTLTSGIDTQYF
j_gene: TRBJ2-5; v_gene: TRBV30; d_gene: TRBD2; abundance: .; CDR3nt: TGTGCCTGGGGGAGGGGAGGGCCAGTAACCCAGTACTTC; CDR3aa: CAWGRGGPVTQYF
j_gene: TRBJ2-7; v_gene: TRBV6-6; d_gene: .; abundance: .; CDR3nt: TGTGCCAGCAGTGTCGGCGCACAGGGAAACGAGCAGTACTTC; CDR3aa: CASSVGAQGNEQYF
j_gene: TRBJ2-3; v_gene: TRBV27; d_gene: .; abundance: .; CDR3nt: TGTGCCAGCAGTTTTCCCGATGGAGATACGCAGTATTTT; CDR3aa: CASSFPDGDTQYF
j_gene: TRBJ2-1; v_gene: TRBV9; d_gene: .; abundance: .; CDR3nt: TGTGCCAGCAGCATCGAGACGGGCCGCTACAATGAGCAGTTCTTC; CDR3aa: CASSIETGRYNEQFF
j_gene: TRBJ2-7; v_gene: TRBV5-6; d_gene: .; abundance: once; CDR3nt: TGTGCCAGCAGCTTGTGGCCCCCCGGGGACTACGAGCAGTACTTC; CDR3aa: CASSLWPPGDYEQYF
j_gene: TRBJ1-4; v_gene: TRBV19; d_gene: .; abundance: once; CDR3nt: TGTGCCAGTAGTAGTCAGTCCTCAACTAATGAAAAACTGTTTTTT; CDR3aa: CASSSQSSTNEKLFF
j_gene: TRBJ1-2; v_gene: TRBV11-2; d_gene: .; abundance: .; CDR3nt: TGTGCCAGCAGCTTAGCCCCTTTTTTAGATCTGAGGAATGGCTACACCTTC; CDR3aa: CASSLAPFLDLRNGYTF
j_gene: TRBJ2-5; v_gene: TRBV11-2; d_gene: .; abundance: .; CDR3nt: TGTGCCAGCAGCCCTTCGTGGTTCCAAGAGACCCAGTACTTC; CDR3aa: CASSPSWFQETQYF
j_gene: TRBJ1-5; v_gene: TRBV5-6; d_gene: .; abundance: .; CDR3nt: TGTGCCAGCAGCGCTGGACAGAACAATCAGCCCCAGCATTTT; CDR3aa: CASSAGQNNQPQHF
j_gene: TRBJ1-2; v_gene: TRBV27; d_gene: .; abundance: .; CDR3nt: TGTGCCAGCAAACTAGACAGTATGAGTTATGGCTACACCTTC; CDR3aa: CASKLDSMSYGYTF
j_gene: TRBJ2-7; v_gene: TRBV11-2; d_gene: .; abundance: .; CDR3nt: TGTGCCAGCAGCCGCCGGGCTGGGCCAGGAAACTCCTACGAGCAGTACTTC; CDR3aa: CASSRRAGPGNSYEQYF
j_gene: TRBJ2-3; v_gene: TRBV6-4; d_gene: TRBD1; abundance: .; CDR3nt: TGTGCCAGCAGTGACTCTGTGACAGGGGGCACAGATACGCAGTATTTT; CDR3aa: CASSDSVTGGTDTQYF
j_gene: TRBJ2-5; v_gene: TRBV4-1; d_gene: .; abundance: few; CDR3nt: TGCGCCAGCAGCCAACCCGGGAATTGGGAGACCCAGTACTTC; CDR3aa: CASSQPGNWETQYF
j_gene: TRBJ2-3; v_gene: TRBV9; d_gene: TRBD2; abundance: .; CDR3nt: TGTGCCAGCAGCGTAGGGACTAGCGGGGGGGCCCTGAGCACAGATACGCAGTATTTT; CDR3aa: CASSVGTSGGALSTDTQYF
j_gene: TRBJ1-1; v_gene: TRBV14; d_gene: TRBD1; abundance: .; CDR3nt: TGTGCCAGCAGCTACGACAGGGGCAGGGAGGGCACTGAAGCTTTCTTT; CDR3aa: CASSYDRGREGTEAFF
j_gene: TRBJ2-2; v_gene: TRBV7-3; d_gene: .; abundance: .; CDR3nt: TGTGCCAGCAGCTTAACGACAGCCGGGGAGCTGTTTTTT; CDR3aa: CASSLTTAGELFF
j_gene: TRBJ2-3; v_gene: TRBV6-1; d_gene: TRBD1; abundance: .; CDR3nt: TGTGCCAGCAGTGCGGGACAGGGTTCTGCAGATACGCAGTATTTT; CDR3aa: CASSAGQGSADTQYF
j_gene: TRBJ2-1; v_gene: TRBV18; d_gene: .; abundance: .; CDR3nt: TGTGCCAGCTCACTCGCCGGGACTCTTAATGAGCAGTTCTTC; CDR3aa: CASSLAGTLNEQFF